Reported below is one T cell receptor (beta chain). As yet, its antigen is unknown. Trimming removed 6 bases from V and 2 bases from J; junction bases left unmatched: 12. Germline assignment: CDR1 SQVTM and CDR2 ANQGSEA. This CDR3 contains 15 residues. This specimen comes from a study of T cell repertoires in cytomegalovirus infection. TCRdb fed the reads into MiXCR, producing one record per CDR3 protein. Among roughly 300,000 distinct CDR3 sequences listed, more than 20% were seen once. Study-wide results and limits: Dominant in the ex vivo response were TCR beta clonotypes restricted by HLA-C and specific for CMV.

This TCR came from a human donor in good health (CMV status not recorded). Some clones in this sample may be carry-over from other donors' samples. Sequenced sample: PBMCs. This chain joins TRBV29-1 and TRBJ2-5, with 7 bases lining up with TRBD2. The CDR3 protein is CSVKQRASGQETQYF. CDR3 bases: TGCAGCGTGAAACAGCGGGCTAGCGGACAAGAGACCCAGTACTTC.